This paragraph reports one TCR beta chain. Germline CDR1 is SGHNT and CDR2 is YYREEE (reference sequence). The CDR3 runs to 16 residues. J lost 7 bases, V lost 4 bases, and 9 bases had no gene match. This specimen comes from a study of blood T cell repertoires in COVID-19. At the level of the study: There were acute and convalescent COVID-19 samples, and they came from the United States, Italy and Spain. Sample material is recorded as cDNA or gDNA derived from T cells, B-cell-depleted T cells, or PBMCs.

Patients of the Seattle cohort, enrolled during active infection, were followed longitudinally. In the study's own analysis: Counts of nucleated cells, estimated from reference gene primer amplification, were obtained. Sequencing was performed with immunoSEQ multiplex PCR; in TCRdb, only in-frame clones are kept and a portion is missing. The V and J calls and clone size come from that table; D and trimming were worked out from the DNA. The sample carries about 200,000 clones, 88% recorded once. Specimen: peripheral blood. The origin of this receptor is a man between 45 and 60 years old with COVID-19, enrolled during active disease. J is TRBJ2-1 and V is TRBV5-4; 12 bases are shared with TRBD2. Here the CDR3 DNA reads TGTGCCAGCAGCGCCGGACTAGCGGGGTCGGGAAATGAGCAGTTCTTC. Translation: CASSAGLAGSGNEQFF.